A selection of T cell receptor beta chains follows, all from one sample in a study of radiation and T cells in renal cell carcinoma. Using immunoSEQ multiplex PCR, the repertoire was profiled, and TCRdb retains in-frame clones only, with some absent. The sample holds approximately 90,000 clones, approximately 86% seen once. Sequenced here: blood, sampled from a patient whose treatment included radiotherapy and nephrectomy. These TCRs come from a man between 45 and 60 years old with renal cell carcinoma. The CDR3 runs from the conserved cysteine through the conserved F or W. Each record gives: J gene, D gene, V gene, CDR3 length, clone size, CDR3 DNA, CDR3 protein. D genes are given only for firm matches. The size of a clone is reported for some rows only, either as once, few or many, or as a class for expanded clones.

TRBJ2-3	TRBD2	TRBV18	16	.	TGTGCCAGCTCACCCCGACTAGCGGGAGGCACAGATACGCAGTATTTT	CASSPRLAGGTDTQYF
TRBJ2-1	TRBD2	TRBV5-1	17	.	TGCGCCAGCAGCTTGGTGACTAGCGGGGGGCCCAGCAATGAGCAGTTCTTC	CASSLVTSGGPSNEQFF
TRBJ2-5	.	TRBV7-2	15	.	TGTGCCAGCAGCTTTGGGTCGGGACAACAAGAGACCCAGTACTTC	CASSFGSGQQETQYF
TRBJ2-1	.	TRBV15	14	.	TGTGCCACCAGCAGAGATCGGCCCGGCGATGAGCAGTTCTTC	CATSRDRPGDEQFF
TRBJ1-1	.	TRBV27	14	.	TGTGCCAGCTCTCTCGGGGGCCAGAACACTGAAGCTTTCTTT	CASSLGGQNTEAFF
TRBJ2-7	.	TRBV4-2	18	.	TGTGCCAGCAGCCAAATTAGGTCCGGGTTAGGGTCGGGGAGCGAGCAGTACTTC	CASSQIRSGLGSGSEQYF
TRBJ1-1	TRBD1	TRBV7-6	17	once	TGTGCCAGCAGCTTAGCGCAGGACAGGGGGCTGAACACTGAAGCTTTCTTT	CASSLAQDRGLNTEAFF
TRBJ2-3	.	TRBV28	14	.	TGTGCCAGCAGTTCTCCCCTCGGACAGAATACGCAGTATTTT	CASSSPLGQNTQYF
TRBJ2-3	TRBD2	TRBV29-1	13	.	TGCAGCGTTGAACTAGCGGGCACAGATACGCAGTATTTT	CSVELAGTDTQYF
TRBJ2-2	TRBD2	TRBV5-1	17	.	TGCGCCAGCAGCTTGCAAAGTAGCGGGGGCAACACCGGGGAGCTGTTTTTT	CASSLQSSGGNTGELFF
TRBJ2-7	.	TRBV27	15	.	TGTGCCAGCAGTCTCGGGACACCGAGGGGTTACGAGCAGTACTTC	CASSLGTPRGYEQYF
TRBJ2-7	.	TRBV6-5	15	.	TGTGCCAGCAGTTACTCGAGGCAGGGAGCCTACGAGCAGTACTTC	CASSYSRQGAYEQYF
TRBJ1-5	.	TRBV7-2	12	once	TGTGCCACCACAGTTAGCAATCAGCCCCAGCATTTT	CATTVSNQPQHF
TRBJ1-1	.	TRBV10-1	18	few	TGCGCCAGCAGTGCGGCCGGGATATTCAACCTTGGGAACACTGAAGCTTTCTTT	CASSAAGIFNLGNTEAFF
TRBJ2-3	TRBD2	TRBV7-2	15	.	TGTGCCAGCAGCATTAGCGGGGGGTATACAGATACGCAGTATTTT	CASSISGGYTDTQYF
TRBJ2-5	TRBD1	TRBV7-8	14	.	TGTGCCAGCAGCTTTTCAGGGGGCCCGGAGACCCAGTACTTC	CASSFSGGPETQYF
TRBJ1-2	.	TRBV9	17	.	TGTGCCAGCAGCGCCACCCGCGGGGGGGGTCCAATCTATGGCTACACCTTC	CASSATRGGGPIYGYTF
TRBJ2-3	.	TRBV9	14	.	TGTGCCAGCAGCGTAGGCAGCGGGCAGGATACGCAGTATTTT	CASSVGSGQDTQYF
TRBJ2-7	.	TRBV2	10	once	TGTGCCAGCAGTTCCTACGAGCAGTACTTC	CASSSYEQYF
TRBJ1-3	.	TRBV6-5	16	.	TGTGCCAGCAGCTACTCCAGGCCGAGGGCTGGAAACACCATATATTTT	CASSYSRPRAGNTIYF
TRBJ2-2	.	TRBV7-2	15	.	TGTGCCAGCAGCGGGCAGGGTGGGAACACCGGGGAGCTGTTTTTT	CASSGQGGNTGELFF
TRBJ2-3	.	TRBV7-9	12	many	TGTGCCAGCAGCTTAGCTGCAGATACGCAGTATTTT	CASSLAADTQYF
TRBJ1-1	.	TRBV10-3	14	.	TGTGCCATCAGCTCAGGGACGGCGAACACTGAAGCTTTCTTT	CAISSGTANTEAFF